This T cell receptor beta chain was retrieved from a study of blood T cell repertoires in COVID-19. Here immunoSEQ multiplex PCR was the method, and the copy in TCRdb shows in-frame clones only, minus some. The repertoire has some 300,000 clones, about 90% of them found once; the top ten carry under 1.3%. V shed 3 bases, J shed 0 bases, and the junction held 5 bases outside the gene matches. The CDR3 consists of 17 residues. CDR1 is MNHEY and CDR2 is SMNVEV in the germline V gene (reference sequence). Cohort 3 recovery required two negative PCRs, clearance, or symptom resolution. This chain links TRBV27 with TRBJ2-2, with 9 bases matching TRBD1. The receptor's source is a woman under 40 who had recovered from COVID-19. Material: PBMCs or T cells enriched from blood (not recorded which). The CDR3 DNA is TGTGCCAGCAGTTTTTGGGGGACAGGGTCGAACACCGGGGAGCTGTTTTTT. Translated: CASSFWGTGSNTGELFF.